One sample yielded the 11 T cell receptor beta chains listed below, sequenced in a study of monozygotic twins with cystic fibrosis. Data came from immunoSEQ multiplex PCR; TCRdb stores just in-frame clones and leaves some out. This sample carries some 35,000 clones, about nine tenths of them seen once, and the ten largest clones take 0.15% to 0.2%. The sequenced sample consisted of blood. The origin of the receptors is a boy aged 2 to 9 with cystic fibrosis.

The chain joins TRBV20-1 to TRBJ2-5; no clear D gene. Germline loops: CDR1 DFQATT, CDR2 SNEGSKA (reference sequence). Trimming removed 5 bases at V and 5 bases at J, with 9 bases between. CDR3 length: 11 amino acids. The CDR3: CSAPLGETQYF. The CDR3 DNA reads as TGCAGTGCTCCCCTCGGTGAGACCCAGTACTTC.

V is TRBV2 and J is TRBJ2-2, with D hard to call. The V end lost 4 bases, the J end lost 2 bases, and 8 bases lay between the germline ends. The CDR3 extends over 14 amino acids. CDR1 SNHLY and CDR2 FYNNEI come from the germline V gene. DNA of the CDR3: TGTGCCAGCAGTGGATCGGATAACACCGGGGAGCTGTTTTTT. This sequence encodes CASSGSDNTGELFF. Filled out from reference TRBV2 and TRBJ2-2, the complete variable domain reads EPEVTQTPSHQVTQMGQEVILRCVPISNHLYFYWYRQILGQKVEFLVSFYNNEISEKSEIFDDQFSVERPDGSNFTLKIRSTKLEDSAMYFCASSGSDNTGELFFGEGSRLTVL.

For the CDR3, the DNA is TGTGCCAGCAGCAGGGACCTTAGCAATCAGCCCCAGCATTTT. Translation gives CASSRDLSNQPQHF. This chain joins TRBV6-5 and TRBJ1-5, with D perhaps matching TRBD1 (5 bases). Trimming stripped 6 bases from V and 0 bases from J, with 9 bases between. Germline-derived CDR1 and CDR2 are MNHEY and SVGAGI. CDR3 size: 14 residues.

The V gene is TRBV7-2, the J gene TRBJ2-3, with D perhaps matching TRBD1 (5 bases). V was shortened by 4 bases and J by 6 bases, with 8 bases between the two germline ends. CDR3 length equals 12 residues. Germline CDR1 and CDR2: SGHTA and FQGNSA. In nucleotides, the CDR3 is TGTGCCAGCAGCTCGACAGCGGATACGCAGTATTTT. Translating gives CASSSTADTQYF.

This clone was detected once. The rearrangement joins TRBV29-1 to TRBJ1-4, with 8 bases fitting TRBD1. V trimming: 4 bases; J trimming: 3 bases; junction bases outside the gene matches: 10. Germline V gene sequence: CDR1 SQVTM, CDR2 ANQGSEA. The CDR3 consists of 16 residues. CDR3 sequence: CSVGGQGRGSNEKLFF. CDR3 coding DNA: TGCAGCGTTGGTGGACAGGGAAGAGGATCTAATGAAAAACTGTTTTTT.

This rearrangement joins TRBV9 to TRBJ1-2; D is unclear. This CDR3 is 11 amino acids long. The V gene lost 0 bases and the J gene lost 10 bases, with 7 bases spanning the gap. CDR1 and CDR2 (germline): SGDLS, YYNGEE. The CDR3 sequence is CASSVGDDYTF. The CDR3 DNA reads TGTGCCAGCAGCGTAGGGGATGACTACACCTTC.

The chain links TRBV9 to TRBJ2-5, with 10 bases identical to TRBD1. Germline V gene data show CDR1 as SGDLS and CDR2 as YYNGEE. The J segment lost 5 bases and the V segment lost 3 bases, leaving 10 bases of the junction unmatched. The CDR3 has 16 amino acids. The CDR3 nucleotides are TGTGCCAGCAGCGCCAAGCCGGGACAGGGGTGGGAGACCCAGTACTTC. This translates into CASSAKPGQGWETQYF.

The count of this clone is one. V is TRBV27 and J is TRBJ2-7; a weak D match, TRBD1 (5 bases). The V gene's germline CDR1 is MNHEY and CDR2 SMNVEV (reference sequence). The CDR3 is made up of 14 amino acids. Trimming shortened V by 3 bases and J by 5 bases, and 14 bases separated the two germline ends. CDR3 residues: CASSFVQGRDEQYF. DNA of the CDR3: TGTGCCAGCAGTTTTGTCCAGGGTCGCGACGAGCAGTACTTC.

The chain carries TRBV7-2 and TRBJ1-4; 8 positions match TRBD1. Germline CDR1 SGHTA, CDR2 FQGNSA. Unmatched junction bases numbered 5, after V lost 5 bases and J lost 6 bases. This CDR3 has 14 residues. CDR3 amino acids: CASSPTGEYEKLFF. The CDR3, as DNA: TGTGCCAGCAGCCCGACAGGGGAATATGAAAAACTGTTTTTT.

The chain combines TRBV5-3 with TRBJ1-1; D perhaps matches TRBD1 (6 bases). TRBV5-3 is designated an ORF whose function remains uncertain. V lost 0 bases to trimming and J lost 2 bases, with 11 bases between them. The CDR3 runs to 15 residues. The CDR3 is CARSLEGHENTEAFF. The CDR3 nucleotides read TGTGCCAGAAGCTTGGAGGGACACGAAAACACTGAAGCTTTCTTT.

The CDR3 is CASSRAIRGTEAFF. Written as DNA, the CDR3 is TGTGCCAGCAGCCGCGCCATCAGGGGAACTGAAGCTTTCTTT. The V and J genes are TRBV6-5 and TRBJ1-1, with D perhaps matching TRBD1 (6 bases). Per the germline V gene, CDR1 is MNHEY and CDR2 is SVGAGI. The CDR3 has 14 amino acids. The V end was cut by 6 bases, the J end by 5 bases, with 16 bases between.